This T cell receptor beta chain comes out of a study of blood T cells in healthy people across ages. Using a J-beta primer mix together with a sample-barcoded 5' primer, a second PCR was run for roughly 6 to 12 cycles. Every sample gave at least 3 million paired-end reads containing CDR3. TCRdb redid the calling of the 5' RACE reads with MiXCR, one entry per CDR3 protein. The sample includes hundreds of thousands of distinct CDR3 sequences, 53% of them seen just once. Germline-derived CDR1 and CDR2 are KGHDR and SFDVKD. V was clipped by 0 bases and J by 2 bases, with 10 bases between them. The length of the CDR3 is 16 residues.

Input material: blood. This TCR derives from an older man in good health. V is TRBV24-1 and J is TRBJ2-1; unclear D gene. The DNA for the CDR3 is TGTGCCACCAGTGATTTGAGGGCAGGAGCCTACAATGAGCAGTTCTTC. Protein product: CATSDLRAGAYNEQFF.